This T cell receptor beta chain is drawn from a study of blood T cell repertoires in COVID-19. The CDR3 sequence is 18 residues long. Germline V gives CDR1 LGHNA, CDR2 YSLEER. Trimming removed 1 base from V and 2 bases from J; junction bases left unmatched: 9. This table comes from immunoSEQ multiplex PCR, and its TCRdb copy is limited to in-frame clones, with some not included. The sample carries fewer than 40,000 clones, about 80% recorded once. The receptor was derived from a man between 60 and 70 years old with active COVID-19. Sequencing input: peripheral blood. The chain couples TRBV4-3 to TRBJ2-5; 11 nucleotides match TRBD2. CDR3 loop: CASSQVVSGGGRQETQYF. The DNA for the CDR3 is TGCGCCAGCAGCCAAGTGGTTAGCGGGGGGGGGCGGCAAGAGACCCAGTACTTC.